These 6 T cell receptor beta chains came from one sample sequenced in a study of blood T cell repertoires in COVID-19. Assay: immunoSEQ multiplex PCR; the TCRdb copy retains only in-frame clones and omits some. The data contain about 80,000 clones, around 77% of them singletons. Sequences were obtained from peripheral blood. The receptors shown here come from a man in his sixties or seventies with active or convalescent COVID-19.

This clone has ten or more counts. V usage is TRBV6-5 and J usage is TRBJ1-5; D not certain. CDR3 size: 13 residues. CDR1 and CDR2 from the germline V gene are MNHEY and SVGAGI. Trimming stripped 3 bases from V and 3 bases from J, with 6 bases between. The CDR3 is CASSYSVNQPQHF. CDR3 DNA sequence: TGTGCCAGCAGTTATTCGGTCAATCAGCCCCAGCATTTT.

The J gene is TRBJ2-2, the V gene TRBV30; 13 bases match TRBD2. The V gene end was trimmed by 3 bases and the J gene end by 3 bases; junction bases not matched to a gene: 4. This CDR3 contains 16 residues. Germline-derived CDR1 and CDR2 are GTSNPN and SVGIG (reference sequence). The CDR3 loop reads CAWRLAGGLHTGELFF. The CDR3 nucleotides are TGTGCCTGGAGACTAGCGGGGGGGCTGCACACCGGGGAGCTGTTTTTT.

The V call is TRBV7-2, the J call TRBJ1-3; D remains unclear. In germline, CDR1 is SGHTA, CDR2 FQGNSA. Trimming removed 2 bases at V and 2 bases at J, with 7 bases between. CDR3 length: 14 residues. The CDR3 bases are TGTGCCAGCAGCTTACGGCGGGCTGGAAACACCATATATTTT. Its protein product is CASSLRRAGNTIYF.

The rearrangement links TRBV5-1 to TRBJ1-6; D call uncertain. Germline CDR1 SGHRS, CDR2 YFSETQ. The CDR3 extends over 14 amino acids. Trimming took off 5 bases at V and 0 bases at J, with 6 bases between the two ends. The CDR3 DNA sequence: TGCGCCAGCAGGGAGAGCTCCTATAATTCACCCCTCCACTTT. Protein: CASRESSYNSPLHF.

The chain couples TRBV28 to TRBJ2-7, with 9 bases fitting TRBD1. This CDR3 is 14 amino acids long. Trimming at V came to 6 bases and at J to 4 bases, leaving 7 bases not matched to a gene. The germline V gene encodes CDR1 MDHEN and CDR2 SYDVKM. CDR3 residues: CASSLGTGFYEQYF. The DNA of the CDR3 is TGTGCCAGCAGCCTAGGGACAGGGTTTTACGAGCAGTACTTC.

V is TRBV29-1 and J is TRBJ1-5, with D perhaps matching TRBD1 (6 bases). The CDR3 runs 12 residues. The V gene's germline CDR1 is SQVTM and CDR2 ANQGSEA. The V and J ends lost 6 bases and 3 bases respectively, with 9 bases between them. Here the CDR3 reads CSVGQINQPQHF. DNA for the CDR3: TGCAGCGTAGGACAGATCAATCAGCCCCAGCATTTT.